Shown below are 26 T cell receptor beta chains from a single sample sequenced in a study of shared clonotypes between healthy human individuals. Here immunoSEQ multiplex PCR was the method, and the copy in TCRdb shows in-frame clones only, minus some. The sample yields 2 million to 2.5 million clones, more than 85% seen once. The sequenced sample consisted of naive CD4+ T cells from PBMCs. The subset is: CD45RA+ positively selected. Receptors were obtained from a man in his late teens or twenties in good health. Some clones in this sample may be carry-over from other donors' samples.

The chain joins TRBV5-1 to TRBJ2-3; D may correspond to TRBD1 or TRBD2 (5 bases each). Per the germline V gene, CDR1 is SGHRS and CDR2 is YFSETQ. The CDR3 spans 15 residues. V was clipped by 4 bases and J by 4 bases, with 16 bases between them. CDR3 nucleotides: TGCGCCAGCAGCCCAGGGAGCAGAAGCCCAGATACGCAGTATTTT. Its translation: CASSPGSRSPDTQYF.

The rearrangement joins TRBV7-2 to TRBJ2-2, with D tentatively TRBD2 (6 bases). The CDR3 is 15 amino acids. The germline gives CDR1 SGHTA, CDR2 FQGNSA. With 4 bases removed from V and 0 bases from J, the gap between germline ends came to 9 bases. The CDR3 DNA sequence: TGTGCCAGCAGCTGGGACTCGTCGAACACCGGGGAGCTGTTTTTT. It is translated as CASSWDSSNTGELFF. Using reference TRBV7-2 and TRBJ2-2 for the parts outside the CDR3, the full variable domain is GAGVSQSPSNKVTEKGKDVELRCDPISGHTALYWYRQSLGQGLEFLIYFQGNSAPDKSGLPSDRFSAERTGGSVSTLTIQRTQQEDSAVYLCASSWDSSNTGELFFGEGSRLTVL.

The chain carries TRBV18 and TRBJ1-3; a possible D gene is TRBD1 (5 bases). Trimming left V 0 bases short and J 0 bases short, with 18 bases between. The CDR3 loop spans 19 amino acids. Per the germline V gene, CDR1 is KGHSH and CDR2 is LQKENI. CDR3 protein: CASSPPRTGTVYSGNTIYF. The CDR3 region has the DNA TGTGCCAGCTCACCACCAAGAACCGGGACCGTATACTCTGGAAACACCATATATTTT.

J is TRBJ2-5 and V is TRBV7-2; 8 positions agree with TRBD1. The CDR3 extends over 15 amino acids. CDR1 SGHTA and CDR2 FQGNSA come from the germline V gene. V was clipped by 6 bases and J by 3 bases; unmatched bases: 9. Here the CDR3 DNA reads TGTGCCAGCAGTTCTATGAGGACAGGGAAAGAGACCCAGTACTTC. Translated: CASSSMRTGKETQYF.

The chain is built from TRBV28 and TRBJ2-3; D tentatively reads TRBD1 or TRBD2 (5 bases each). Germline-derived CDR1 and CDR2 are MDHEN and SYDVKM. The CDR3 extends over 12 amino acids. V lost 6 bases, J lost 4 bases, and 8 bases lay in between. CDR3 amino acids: CASSGTADTQYF. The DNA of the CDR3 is TGTGCCAGCAGCGGGACCGCAGATACGCAGTATTTT.

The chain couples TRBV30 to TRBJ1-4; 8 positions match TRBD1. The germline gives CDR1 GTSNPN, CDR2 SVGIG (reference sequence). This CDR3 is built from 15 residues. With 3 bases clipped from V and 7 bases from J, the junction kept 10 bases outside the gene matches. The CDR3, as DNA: TGTGCCTGGAGCCGACTGACAGGGGCGGTTGAAAAACTGTTTTTT. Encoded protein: CAWSRLTGAVEKLFF. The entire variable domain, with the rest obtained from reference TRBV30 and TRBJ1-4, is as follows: SQTIHQWPATLVQPVGSPLSLECTVEGTSNPNLYWYRQAAGRGLQLLFYSVGIGQISSEVPQNLSASRPQDRQFILSSKKLLLSDSGFYLCAWSRLTGAVEKLFFGSGTQLSVL.

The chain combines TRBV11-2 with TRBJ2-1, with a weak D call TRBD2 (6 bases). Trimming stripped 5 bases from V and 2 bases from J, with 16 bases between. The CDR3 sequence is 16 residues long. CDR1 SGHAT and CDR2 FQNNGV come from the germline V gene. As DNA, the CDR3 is TGTGCCAGCAGCCGAGATACCGGGACTCCCTACAATGAGCAGTTCTTC. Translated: CASSRDTGTPYNEQFF.

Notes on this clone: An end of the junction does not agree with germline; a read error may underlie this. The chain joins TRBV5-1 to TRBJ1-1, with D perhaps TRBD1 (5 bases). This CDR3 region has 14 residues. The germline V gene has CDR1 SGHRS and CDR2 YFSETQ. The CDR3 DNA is TGCGCCAGCACCTTGGGGACTTCGAACACTGAAGCTTTCTTT. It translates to CASTLGTSNTEAFF.

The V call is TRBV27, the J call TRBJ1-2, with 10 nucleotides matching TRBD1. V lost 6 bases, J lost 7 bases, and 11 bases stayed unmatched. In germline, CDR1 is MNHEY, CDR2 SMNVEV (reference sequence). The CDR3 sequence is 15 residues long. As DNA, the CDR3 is TGTGCCAGCAGGGGAATTGGGACAGGGGAACCTGGCTACACCTTC. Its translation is CASRGIGTGEPGYTF.

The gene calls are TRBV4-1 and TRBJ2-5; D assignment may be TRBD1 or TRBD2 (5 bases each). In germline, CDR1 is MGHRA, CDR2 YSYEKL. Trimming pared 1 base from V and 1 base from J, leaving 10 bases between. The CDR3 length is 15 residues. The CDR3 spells CASSQVAGTQETQYF. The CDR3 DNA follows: TGCGCCAGCAGCCAAGTGGCAGGGACCCAAGAGACCCAGTACTTC.

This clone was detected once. This CDR3 reads CASSITGDNQPQHF. The DNA for the CDR3 is TGTGCCAGCAGTATTACGGGAGACAATCAGCCCCAGCATTTT. The chain joins TRBV6-6 to TRBJ1-5, with D unresolved. The V end was cut by 5 bases, the J end by 3 bases, with 11 bases between. This CDR3 comprises 14 residues. CDR1 is MNHNY and CDR2 is SVGAGI in the germline V gene (reference sequence).

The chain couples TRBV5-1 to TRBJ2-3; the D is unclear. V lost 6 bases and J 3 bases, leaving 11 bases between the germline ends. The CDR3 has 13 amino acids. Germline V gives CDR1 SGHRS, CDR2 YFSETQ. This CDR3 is CASTTHGTDTQYF. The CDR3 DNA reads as TGCGCCAGCACCACCCATGGGACAGATACGCAGTATTTT.

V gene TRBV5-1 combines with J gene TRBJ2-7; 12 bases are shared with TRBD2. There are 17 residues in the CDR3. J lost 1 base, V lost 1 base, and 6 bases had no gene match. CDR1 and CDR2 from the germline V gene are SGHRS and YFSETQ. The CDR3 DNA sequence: TGCGCCAGCAGCTTGCTAGCGGGAGGGCTAAGTTCCTACGAGCAGTACTTC. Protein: CASSLLAGGLSSYEQYF.

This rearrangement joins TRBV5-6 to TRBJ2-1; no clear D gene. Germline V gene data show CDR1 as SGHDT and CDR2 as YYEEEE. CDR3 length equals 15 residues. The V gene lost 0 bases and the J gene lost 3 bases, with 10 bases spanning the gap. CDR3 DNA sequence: TGTGCCAGCAGCTTGGGGAACACCGTCTACAATGAGCAGTTCTTC. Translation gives CASSLGNTVYNEQFF.

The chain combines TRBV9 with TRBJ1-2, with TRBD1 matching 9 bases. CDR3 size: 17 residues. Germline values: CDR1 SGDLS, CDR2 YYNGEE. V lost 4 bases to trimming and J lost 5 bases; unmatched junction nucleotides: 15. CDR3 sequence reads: CASSPKPGQGRLYGYTF. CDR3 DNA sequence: TGTGCCAGCAGCCCTAAACCGGGACAGGGAAGATTATATGGCTACACCTTC.

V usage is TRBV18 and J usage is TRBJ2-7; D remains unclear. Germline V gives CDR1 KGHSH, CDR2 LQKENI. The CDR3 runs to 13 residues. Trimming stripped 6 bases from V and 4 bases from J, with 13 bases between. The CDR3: CASSSGALYEQYF. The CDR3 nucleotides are TGTGCCAGCTCTTCCGGTGCCCTATACGAGCAGTACTTC. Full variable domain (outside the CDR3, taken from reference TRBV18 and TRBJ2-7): NAGVMQNPRHLVRRRGQEARLRCSPMKGHSHVYWYRQLPEEGLKFMVYLQKENIIDESGMPKERFSAEFPKEGPSILRIQQVVRGDSAAYFCASSSGALYEQYFGPGTRLTVT.

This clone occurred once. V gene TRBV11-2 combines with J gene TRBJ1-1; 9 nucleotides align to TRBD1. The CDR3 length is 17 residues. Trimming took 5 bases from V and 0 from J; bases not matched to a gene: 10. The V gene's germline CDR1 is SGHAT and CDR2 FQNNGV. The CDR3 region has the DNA TGTGCCAGCAGCCAACGGGACAGGGACCGAATGAACACTGAAGCTTTCTTT. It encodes CASSQRDRDRMNTEAFF.

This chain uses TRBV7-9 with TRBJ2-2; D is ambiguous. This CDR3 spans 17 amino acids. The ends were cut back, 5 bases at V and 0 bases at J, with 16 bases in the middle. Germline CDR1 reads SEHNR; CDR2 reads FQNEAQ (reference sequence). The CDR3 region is CASSADREATNTGELFF. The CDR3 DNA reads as TGTGCCAGCAGCGCCGACCGTGAGGCTACGAACACCGGGGAGCTGTTTTTT.

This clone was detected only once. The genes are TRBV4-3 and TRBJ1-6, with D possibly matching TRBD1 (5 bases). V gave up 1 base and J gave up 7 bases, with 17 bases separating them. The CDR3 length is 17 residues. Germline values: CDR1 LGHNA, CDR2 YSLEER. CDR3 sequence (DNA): TGCGCCAGCAGCCAAGGCCAGGGTCAAGGGATCAATTCACCCCTCCACTTT. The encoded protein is CASSQGQGQGINSPLHF.

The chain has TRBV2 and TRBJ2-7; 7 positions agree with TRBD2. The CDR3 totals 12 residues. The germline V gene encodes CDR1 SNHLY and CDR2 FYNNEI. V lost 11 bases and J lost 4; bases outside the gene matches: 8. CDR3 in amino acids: CAGGEVGYEQYF. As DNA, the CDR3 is TGTGCCGGGGGGGAGGTGGGTTACGAGCAGTACTTC.

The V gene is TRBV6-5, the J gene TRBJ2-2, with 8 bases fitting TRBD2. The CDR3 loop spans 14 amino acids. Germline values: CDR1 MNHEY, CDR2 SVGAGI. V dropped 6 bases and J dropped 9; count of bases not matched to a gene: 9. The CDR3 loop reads CASRVAGRDRELFF. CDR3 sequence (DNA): TGTGCCAGCAGGGTAGCGGGACGGGACAGGGAGCTGTTTTTT.

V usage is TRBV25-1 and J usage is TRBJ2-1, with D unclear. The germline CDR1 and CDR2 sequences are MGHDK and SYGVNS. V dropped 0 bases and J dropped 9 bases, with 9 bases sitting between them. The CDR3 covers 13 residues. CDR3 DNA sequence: TGTGCCAGCAGTGAATACGCGCTGGGTGAGCAGTTCTTC. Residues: CASSEYALGEQFF.

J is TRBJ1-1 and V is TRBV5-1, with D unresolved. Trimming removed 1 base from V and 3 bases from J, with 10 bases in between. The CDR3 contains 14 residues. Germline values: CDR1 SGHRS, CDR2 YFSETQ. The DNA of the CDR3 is TGCGCCAGCAGCTTGCGAGCAGAAGACACTGAAGCTTTCTTT. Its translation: CASSLRAEDTEAFF.

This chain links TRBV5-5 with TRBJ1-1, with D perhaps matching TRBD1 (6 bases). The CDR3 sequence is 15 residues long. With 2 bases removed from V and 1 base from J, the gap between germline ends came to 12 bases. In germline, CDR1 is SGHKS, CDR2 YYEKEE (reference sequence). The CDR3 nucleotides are TGTGCCAGCAGCTTAACCGGGACACAGAACACTGAAGCTTTCTTT. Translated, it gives CASSLTGTQNTEAFF.

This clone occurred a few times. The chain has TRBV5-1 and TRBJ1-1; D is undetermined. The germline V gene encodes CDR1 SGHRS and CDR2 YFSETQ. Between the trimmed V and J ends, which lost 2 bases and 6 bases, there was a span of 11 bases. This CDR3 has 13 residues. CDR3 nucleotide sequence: TGCGCCAGCAGCTTCAGTTTATTGGCTGAAGCTTTCTTT. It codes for CASSFSLLAEAFF.

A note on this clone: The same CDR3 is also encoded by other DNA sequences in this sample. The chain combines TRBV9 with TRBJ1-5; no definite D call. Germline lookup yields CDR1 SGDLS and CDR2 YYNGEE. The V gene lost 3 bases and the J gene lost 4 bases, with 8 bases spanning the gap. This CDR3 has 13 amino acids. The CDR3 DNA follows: TGTGCCAGCAGCGCCACCCCAAATCAGCCCCAGCATTTT. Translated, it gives CASSATPNQPQHF. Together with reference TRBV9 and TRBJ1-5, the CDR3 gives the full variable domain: DSGVTQTPKHLITATGQRVTLRCSPRSGDLSVYWYQQSLDQGLQFLIQYYNGEERAKGNILERFSAQQFPDLHSELNLSSLELGDSALYFCASSATPNQPQHFGDGTRLSIL.